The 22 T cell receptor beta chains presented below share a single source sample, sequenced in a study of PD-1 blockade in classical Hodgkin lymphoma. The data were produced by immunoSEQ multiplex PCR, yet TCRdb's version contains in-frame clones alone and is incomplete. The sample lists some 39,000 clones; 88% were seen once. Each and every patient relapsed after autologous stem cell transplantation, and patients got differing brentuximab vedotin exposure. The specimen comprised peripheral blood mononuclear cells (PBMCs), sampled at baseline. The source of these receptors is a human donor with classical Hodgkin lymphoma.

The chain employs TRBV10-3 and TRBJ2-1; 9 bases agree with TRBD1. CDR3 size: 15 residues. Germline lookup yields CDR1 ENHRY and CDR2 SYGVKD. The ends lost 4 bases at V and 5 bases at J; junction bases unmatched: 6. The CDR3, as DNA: TGTGCCATCAGTGCTCCGGGACAGGGCAACAATGAGCAGTTCTTC. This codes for CAISAPGQGNNEQFF.

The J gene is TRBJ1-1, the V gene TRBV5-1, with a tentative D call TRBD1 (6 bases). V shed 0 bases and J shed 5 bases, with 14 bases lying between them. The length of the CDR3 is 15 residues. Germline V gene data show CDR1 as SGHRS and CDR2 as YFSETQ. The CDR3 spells CASSLGARGGTEAFF. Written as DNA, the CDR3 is TGCGCCAGCAGCTTGGGGGCCCGAGGGGGAACTGAAGCTTTCTTT.

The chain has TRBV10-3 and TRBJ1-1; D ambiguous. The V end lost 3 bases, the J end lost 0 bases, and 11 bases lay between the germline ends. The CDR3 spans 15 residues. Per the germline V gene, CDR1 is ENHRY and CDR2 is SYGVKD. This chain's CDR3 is CAISDPGIMNTEAFF. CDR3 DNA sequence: TGTGCCATCAGTGATCCAGGAATAATGAACACTGAAGCTTTCTTT.

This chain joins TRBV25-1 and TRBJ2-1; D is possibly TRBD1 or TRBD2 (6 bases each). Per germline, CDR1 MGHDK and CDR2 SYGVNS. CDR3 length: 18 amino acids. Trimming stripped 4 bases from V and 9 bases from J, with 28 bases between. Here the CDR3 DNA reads TGTGCCAGCAGTGTTTCGGGGGCGGGGAATACCCTAGGAGGTGAGCAGTTCTTC. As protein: CASSVSGAGNTLGGEQFF.

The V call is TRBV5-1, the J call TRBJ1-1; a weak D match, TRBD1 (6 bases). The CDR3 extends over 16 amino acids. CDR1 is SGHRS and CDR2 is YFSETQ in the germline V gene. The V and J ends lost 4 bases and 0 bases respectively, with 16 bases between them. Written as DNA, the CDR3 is TGCGCCAGCAGCAGTCAGGGGTTAGGCATGAACACTGAAGCTTTCTTT. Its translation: CASSSQGLGMNTEAFF.

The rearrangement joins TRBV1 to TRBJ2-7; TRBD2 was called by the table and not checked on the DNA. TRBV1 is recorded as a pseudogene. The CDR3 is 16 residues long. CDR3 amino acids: CTSSPTTSGRPYEQYF. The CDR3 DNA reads TGCACCAGCAGCCCTACGACTAGCGGGAGACCCTACGAGCAGTACTTC.

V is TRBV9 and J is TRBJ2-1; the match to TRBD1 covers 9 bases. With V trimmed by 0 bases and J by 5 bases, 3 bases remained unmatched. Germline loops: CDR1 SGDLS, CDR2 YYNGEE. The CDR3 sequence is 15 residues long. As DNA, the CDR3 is TGTGCCAGCAGCGTAGAGGACAGGGGAAACAATGAGCAGTTCTTC. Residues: CASSVEDRGNNEQFF.

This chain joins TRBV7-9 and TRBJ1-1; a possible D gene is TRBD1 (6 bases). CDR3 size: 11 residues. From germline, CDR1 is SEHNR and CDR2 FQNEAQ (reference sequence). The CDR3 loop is CGAGGGTEAFF. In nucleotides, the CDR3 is TGTGGCGCGGGGGGCGGCACTGAAGCTTTCTTT.

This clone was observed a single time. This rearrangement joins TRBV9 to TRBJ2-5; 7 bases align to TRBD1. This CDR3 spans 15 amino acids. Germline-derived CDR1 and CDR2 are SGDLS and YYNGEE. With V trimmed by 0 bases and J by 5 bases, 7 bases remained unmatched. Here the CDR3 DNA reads TGTGCCAGCAGCGTAGAGGCAGGGGGTTTCGAGACCCAGTACTTC. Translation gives CASSVEAGGFETQYF.

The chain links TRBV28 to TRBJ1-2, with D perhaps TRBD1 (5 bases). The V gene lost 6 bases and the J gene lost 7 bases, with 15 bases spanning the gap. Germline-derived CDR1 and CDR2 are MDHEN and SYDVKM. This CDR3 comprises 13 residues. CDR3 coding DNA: TGTGCCAGCAGCTTCGGGACTAGAGGTGGCTACACCTTC. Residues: CASSFGTRGGYTF.

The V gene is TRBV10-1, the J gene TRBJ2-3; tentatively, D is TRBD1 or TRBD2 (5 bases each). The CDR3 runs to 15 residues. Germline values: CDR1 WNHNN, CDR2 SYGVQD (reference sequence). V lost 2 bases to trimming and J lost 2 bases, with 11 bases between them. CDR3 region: CASSENRTSTDTQYF. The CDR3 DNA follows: TGCGCCAGCAGTGAGAACAGGACTTCCACAGATACGCAGTATTTT.

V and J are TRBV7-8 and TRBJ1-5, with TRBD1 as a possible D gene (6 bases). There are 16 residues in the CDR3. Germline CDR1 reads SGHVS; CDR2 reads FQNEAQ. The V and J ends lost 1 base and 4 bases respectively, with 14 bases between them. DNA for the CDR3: TGTGCCAGCAGCTTAGGGAGAAACAGGGATAATCAGCCCCAGCATTTT. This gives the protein CASSLGRNRDNQPQHF.

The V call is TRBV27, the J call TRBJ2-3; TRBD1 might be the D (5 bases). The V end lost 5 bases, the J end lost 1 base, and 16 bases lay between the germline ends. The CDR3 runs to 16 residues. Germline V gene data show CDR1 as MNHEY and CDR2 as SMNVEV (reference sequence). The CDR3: CASSPLHRLGTDTQYF. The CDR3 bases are TGTGCCAGCAGTCCTCTCCACAGGCTCGGCACAGATACGCAGTATTTT.

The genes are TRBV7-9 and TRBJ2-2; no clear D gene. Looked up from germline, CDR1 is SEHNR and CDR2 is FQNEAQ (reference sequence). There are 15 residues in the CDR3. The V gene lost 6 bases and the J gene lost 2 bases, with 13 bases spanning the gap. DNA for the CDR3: TGTGCCAGCAGGATTCGGACGGGTAACACCGGGGAGCTGTTTTTT. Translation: CASRIRTGNTGELFF.

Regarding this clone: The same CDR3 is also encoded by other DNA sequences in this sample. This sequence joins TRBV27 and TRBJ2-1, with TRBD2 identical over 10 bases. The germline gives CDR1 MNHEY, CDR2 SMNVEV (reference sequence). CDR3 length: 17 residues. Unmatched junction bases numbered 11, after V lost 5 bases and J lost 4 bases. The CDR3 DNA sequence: TGTGCCAGCAGTCCACCCCCGGGTAGCGGGGGGTACAATGAGCAGTTCTTC. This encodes CASSPPPGSGGYNEQFF.

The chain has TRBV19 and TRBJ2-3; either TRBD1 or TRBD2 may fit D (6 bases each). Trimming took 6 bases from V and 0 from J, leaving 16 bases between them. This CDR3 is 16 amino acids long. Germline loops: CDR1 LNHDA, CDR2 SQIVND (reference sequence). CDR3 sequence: CASSPLLGGSTDTQYF. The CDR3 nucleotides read TGTGCCAGTAGCCCCTTGCTGGGGGGCAGCACAGATACGCAGTATTTT.

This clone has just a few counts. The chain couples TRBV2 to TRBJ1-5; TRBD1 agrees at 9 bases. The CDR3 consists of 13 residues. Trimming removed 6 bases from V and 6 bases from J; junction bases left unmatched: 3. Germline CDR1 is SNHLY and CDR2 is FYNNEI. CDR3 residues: CASRTGGSQPQHF. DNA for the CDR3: TGTGCCAGCAGGACAGGGGGAAGTCAGCCCCAGCATTTT.

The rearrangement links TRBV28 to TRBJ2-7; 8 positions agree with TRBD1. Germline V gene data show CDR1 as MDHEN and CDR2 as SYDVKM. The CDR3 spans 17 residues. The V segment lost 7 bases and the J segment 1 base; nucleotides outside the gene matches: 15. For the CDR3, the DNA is TGTGCCAGCATGAAATCAGTGCGGGACAGGAGGTCCTACGAGCAGTACTTC. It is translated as CASMKSVRDRRSYEQYF.

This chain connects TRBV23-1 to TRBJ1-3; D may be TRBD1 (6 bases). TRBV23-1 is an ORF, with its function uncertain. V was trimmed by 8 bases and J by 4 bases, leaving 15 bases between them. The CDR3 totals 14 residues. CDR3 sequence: CASRLGGSGNTIYF. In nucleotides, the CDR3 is TGCGCCAGCCGGCTAGGGGGATCCGGAAACACCATATATTTT.

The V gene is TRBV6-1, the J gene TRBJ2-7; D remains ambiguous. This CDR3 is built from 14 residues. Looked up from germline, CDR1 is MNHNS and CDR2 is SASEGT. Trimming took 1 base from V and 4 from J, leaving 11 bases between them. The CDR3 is CASSEGSGPYEQYF. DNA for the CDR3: TGTGCCAGCAGTGAAGGTTCCGGCCCTTACGAGCAGTACTTC.

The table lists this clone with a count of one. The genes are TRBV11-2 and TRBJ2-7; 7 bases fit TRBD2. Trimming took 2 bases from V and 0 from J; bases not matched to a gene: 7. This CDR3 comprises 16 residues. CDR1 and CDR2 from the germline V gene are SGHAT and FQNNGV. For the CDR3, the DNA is TGTGCCAGCAGCTTATCGGTAGCGGGCCCCTCCTACGAGCAGTACTTC. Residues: CASSLSVAGPSYEQYF. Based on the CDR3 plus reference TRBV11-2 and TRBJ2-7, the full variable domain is EAGVAQSPRYKIIEKRQSVAFWCNPISGHATLYWYQQILGQGPKLLIQFQNNGVVDDSQLPKDRFSAERLKGVDSTLKIQPAKLEDSAVYLCASSLSVAGPSYEQYFGPGTRLTVT.

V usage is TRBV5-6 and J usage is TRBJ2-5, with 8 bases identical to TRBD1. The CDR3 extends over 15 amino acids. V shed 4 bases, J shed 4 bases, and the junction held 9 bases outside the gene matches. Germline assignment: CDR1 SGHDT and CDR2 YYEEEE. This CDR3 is CASSAVDRVGETQYF. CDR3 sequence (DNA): TGTGCCAGCAGCGCCGTGGACAGGGTTGGAGAGACCCAGTACTTC.